This T cell receptor (beta chain) was retrieved from a study of cytomegalovirus exposure and HLA in healthy donors. Study conclusions and caveats: Some public TCRs appeared in many individuals, while most sequences were rare. For cytomegalovirus status, the classifier reportedly gave diagnoses with high specificity and sensitivity. Over 150 TCR beta chains were listed as cytomegalovirus-associated. CMV antigen specificity of a few CMV-associated chains was confirmed in vitro.

A word on this clone: As yet, its antigen is unknown.

Repertoires were generated with immunoSEQ multiplex PCR, while TCRdb's copy carries only in-frame clones and drops some. Altogether roughly 150,000 clones are present, around 93% being singletons, with the ten largest covering over 1.5%. The V end was cut by 4 bases, the J end by 0 bases, with 17 bases between. This CDR3 contains 17 residues. Per germline, CDR1 PRHDT and CDR2 FYEKMQ (reference sequence). Sequenced material: PBMCs. The genes are TRBV13 and TRBJ2-3; possible D gene TRBD2, 6 bases. The TCR comes from a man in his late teens or twenties in good health and CMV-seropositive. CDR3 nucleotide sequence: TGTGCCAGCAGCTCTACCGTTGGCGGGGCTAGCACAGATACGCAGTATTTT. The encoded protein is CASSSTVGGASTDTQYF.